One and the same sample provided the 5 T cell receptor beta chains below, sequenced in a study of spatial heterogeneity in lung cancer. Study-level findings and limits: Expanded alpha and beta TCR counts within tumors tracked tumor mutation counts.

For these TCRs, the target antigens are not known. Described time point: sample taken at primary tumor resection. TCRdb processed the 5' RACE reads anew with MiXCR; each CDR3 protein has one entry. The sample lists approximately 17,000 distinct CDR3 sequences, around 8% occurring once. The material sequenced was lung tumor tissue, taken at surgery. The receptors were gathered from a male donor with early-stage non-small cell lung cancer.

There are many counts of this clonotype. This sequence joins TRBV5-1 and TRBJ2-3; the D is unclear. CDR1 is SGHRS, CDR2 YFSETQ, per germline. This CDR3 contains 17 residues. V shed 2 bases and J shed 0 bases, with 16 bases lying between them. CDR3: CASSLSNQAKSTDTQYF. CDR3 coding DNA: TGCGCCAGCAGCTTATCCAACCAGGCGAAAAGCACAGATACGCAGTATTTT.

V and J are TRBV5-1 and TRBJ1-2; D remains ambiguous. The CDR3 is 13 amino acids. CDR1 and CDR2 (germline): SGHRS, YFSETQ. Trimming shortened V by 0 bases and J by 3 bases, and 6 bases separated the two germline ends. CDR3 DNA: TGCGCCAGCAGCTTGGGACCGTACTATGGCTACACCTTC. Protein product: CASSLGPYYGYTF.

This clonotype was found a few times. The chain employs TRBV28 and TRBJ2-3; 10 nucleotides line up with TRBD1. V shed 0 bases and J 5 bases; nucleotides not matched to a gene: 8. CDR1 and CDR2 (germline): MDHEN, SYDVKM. The CDR3 contains 17 residues. This CDR3 is CASSLWAGDRGGDTQYF. The CDR3, as DNA: TGTGCCAGCAGTTTATGGGCCGGGGACAGGGGAGGAGATACGCAGTATTTT.

In this sample, this clonotype turned up once. This chain joins TRBV6-2 or TRBV6-3 and TRBJ2-5; 14 bases fit TRBD2. The CDR3 has 18 residues. CDR1 is MNHEY, CDR2 SVGEGT, per germline. The V segment lost 7 bases and the J segment 4 bases; nucleotides outside the gene matches: 14. The CDR3 region has the DNA TGTGCCAGCACCCCCCCCCCCGGGACTAGCGGGGGAACAGAGACCCAGTACTTC. Its protein is CASTPPPGTSGGTETQYF.

The rearrangement uses TRBV4-1 and TRBJ2-4; D may correspond to TRBD1 or TRBD2 (7 bases each). Trimming pared 1 base from V and 0 bases from J, leaving 19 bases between. CDR1 is MGHRA and CDR2 is YSYEKL in the germline V gene. The CDR3 is 19 residues long. The CDR3 DNA sequence: TGCGCCAGCAGCCAAGGGGTTCAGGGGGGGACCATAGCCAAAAACATTCAGTACTTC. Its translation: CASSQGVQGGTIAKNIQYF.